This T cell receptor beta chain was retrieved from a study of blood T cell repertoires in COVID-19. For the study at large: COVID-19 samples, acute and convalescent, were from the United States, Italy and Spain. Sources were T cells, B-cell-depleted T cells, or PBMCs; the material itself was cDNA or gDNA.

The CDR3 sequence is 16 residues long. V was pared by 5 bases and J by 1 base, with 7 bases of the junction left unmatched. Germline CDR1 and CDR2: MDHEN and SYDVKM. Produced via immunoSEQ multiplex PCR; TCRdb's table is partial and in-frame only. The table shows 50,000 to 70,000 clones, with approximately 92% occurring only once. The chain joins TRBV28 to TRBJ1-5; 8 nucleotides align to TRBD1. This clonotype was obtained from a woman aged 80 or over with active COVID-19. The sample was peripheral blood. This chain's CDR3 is CASSPGRQGSNQPQHF. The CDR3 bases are TGTGCCAGCAGTCCCGGACGACAGGGGAGCAATCAGCCCCAGCATTTT.